A selection of T cell receptor beta chains follows, all from one sample in a study of blood T cell repertoires in COVID-19. The protocol was immunoSEQ multiplex PCR, while the TCRdb copy is restricted to in-frame clones and leaves out a portion. Among about 300,000 clones, more than 70% were seen once, and the ten largest hold roughly 7%. Sequenced material: peripheral blood. All receptors derive from a woman between 25 and 40 years old who had recovered from COVID-19. CDR3s include the opening cysteine and the closing phenylalanine or tryptophan. The order of the fields is clone size, J gene, D gene, V gene, CDR3 protein, CDR3 DNA. A D gene is named only where the DNA matches it firmly. Part of the rows lack a size; the others show once, few, many or a class for expanded clones.

size: NA; J: TRBJ1-4; D: NA; V: TRBV7-6; CDR3: CASSPSGGGNEKLFF; DNA: TGTGCCAGCAGCCCGAGTGGGGGGGGGAATGAAAAACTGTTTTTT
size: NA; J: TRBJ2-1; D: TRBD2; V: TRBV7-2; CDR3: CASSLQAGGNNEQFF; DNA: TGTGCCAGCAGCTTACAAGCGGGGGGAAACAATGAGCAGTTCTTC
size: NA; J: TRBJ1-2; D: NA; V: TRBV4-2; CDR3: CASSQEPGYSSGGGYTF; DNA: TGTGCCAGCAGCCAAGAACCAGGGTATTCGAGTGGTGGTGGCTACACCTTC
size: NA; J: TRBJ2-3; D: TRBD2; V: TRBV9; CDR3: CASSAQGGGAGAMQYF; DNA: TGTGCCAGCAGCGCGCAGGGCGGGGGGGCCGGTGCGATGCAGTATTTT
size: NA; J: TRBJ1-1; D: NA; V: TRBV5-1; CDR3: CASSARLNTEAFF; DNA: TGCGCCAGCAGCGCTAGATTGAACACTGAAGCTTTCTTT
size: NA; J: TRBJ1-6; D: NA; V: TRBV6-2/TRBV6-3; CDR3: CASSPTGNSPLHF; DNA: TGTGCCAGCAGTCCCACAGGAAATTCACCCCTCCACTTT
size: few; J: TRBJ2-1; D: NA; V: TRBV18; CDR3: CASARLHEQFF; DNA: TGTGCCAGCGCCCGACTCCATGAGCAGTTCTTC
size: NA; J: TRBJ2-3; D: NA; V: TRBV27; CDR3: CASTRDSLATDTQYF; DNA: TGTGCCAGCACTCGGGACTCTCTAGCCACAGATACGCAGTATTTT
size: NA; J: TRBJ2-3; D: NA; V: TRBV2; CDR3: CASSEELAVNTQYF; DNA: TGTGCCAGCAGTGAAGAACTAGCAGTAAATACGCAGTATTTT
size: NA; J: TRBJ2-2; D: NA; V: TRBV4-3; CDR3: CASSQDYQGTGELFF; DNA: TGCGCCAGCAGCCAAGATTACCAGGGCACCGGGGAGCTGTTTTTT
size: NA; J: TRBJ1-1; D: NA; V: TRBV12-3/TRBV12-4; CDR3: CASTLEENTEAFF; DNA: TGTGCCAGCACCCTTGAGGAAAACACTGAAGCTTTCTTT
size: NA; J: TRBJ2-3; D: NA; V: TRBV6-5; CDR3: CASSKSLGADTQYF; DNA: TGTGCCAGCAGTAAAAGCCTAGGTGCGGATACGCAGTATTTT
size: NA; J: TRBJ2-5; D: TRBD1; V: TRBV19; CDR3: CASSMIGQGAGETQYF; DNA: TGTGCCAGTAGTATGATAGGACAGGGGGCAGGGGAGACCCAGTACTTC
size: NA; J: TRBJ2-2; D: TRBD1; V: TRBV4-3; CDR3: CASSQESRGRELFF; DNA: TGCGCCAGCAGCCAAGAATCCAGGGGGCGGGAGCTGTTTTTT
size: NA; J: TRBJ1-4; D: NA; V: TRBV7-2; CDR3: CASSLAPGRAREKLFF; DNA: TGTGCCAGCAGCTTAGCGCCGGGCAGGGCTCGGGAAAAACTGTTTTTT
size: NA; J: TRBJ2-7; D: NA; V: TRBV21-1; CDR3: CASSNTCRDRNSYEQYF; DNA: TGTGCCAGCAGCAACACGTGCCGGGACAGGAACTCCTACGAGCAGTACTTC
size: NA; J: TRBJ2-7; D: TRBD2; V: TRBV7-9; CDR3: CASSRAAGTPGEQYF; DNA: TGTGCCAGCAGCCGGGCAGCGGGGACTCCTGGCGAGCAGTACTTC
size: NA; J: TRBJ1-2; D: NA; V: TRBV29-1; CDR3: CSVPKGGGGGYTF; DNA: TGCAGCGTCCCGAAGGGAGGGGGGGGCGGCTACACCTTC
size: NA; J: TRBJ1-1; D: NA; V: TRBV9; CDR3: CASILRDKEAFF; DNA: TGTGCCAGCATCCTACGGGACAAAGAAGCTTTCTTT
size: NA; J: TRBJ1-5; D: NA; V: TRBV30; CDR3: CAWSLFGGPQHF; DNA: TGTGCCTGGAGCCTTTTCGGGGGGCCCCAGCATTTT
size: NA; J: TRBJ2-2; D: TRBD1; V: TRBV19; CDR3: CASSSRTGVEELFF; DNA: TGTGCCAGTAGTTCTAGGACAGGGGTCGAGGAGCTGTTTTTT
size: NA; J: TRBJ2-1; D: NA; V: TRBV5-6; CDR3: CASSLETGNEQFF; DNA: TGTGCCAGCAGCTTGGAGACGGGGAACGAGCAGTTCTTC
size: NA; J: TRBJ1-3; D: NA; V: TRBV28; CDR3: CASSFWTNSGNTIYF; DNA: TGTGCCAGCAGTTTTTGGACAAACTCTGGAAACACCATATATTTT
size: NA; J: TRBJ1-2; D: TRBD1; V: TRBV15; CDR3: CATSSPQTGMGYTF; DNA: TGTGCCACCAGCAGCCCACAGACAGGGATGGGCTACACCTTC
size: NA; J: TRBJ2-7; D: TRBD2; V: TRBV13; CDR3: CASSLASGPYEQYF; DNA: TGTGCCAGCAGCTTAGCTAGCGGACCCTACGAGCAGTACTTC
size: once; J: TRBJ2-2; D: NA; V: TRBV11-2; CDR3: CASSLGSPGELFF; DNA: TGTGCCAGCAGCCTCGGGTCCCCCGGGGAGCTGTTTTTT
size: once; J: TRBJ2-1; D: TRBD2; V: TRBV7-2; CDR3: CASRPGLAGGNEQFF; DNA: TGTGCCAGCAGACCAGGACTAGCGGGGGGTAATGAGCAGTTCTTC
size: NA; J: TRBJ2-1; D: NA; V: TRBV7-7; CDR3: CASSLRGSSYNEQFF; DNA: TGTGCCAGCAGCTTACGGGGAAGCTCCTACAATGAGCAGTTCTTC
size: NA; J: TRBJ2-3; D: TRBD1; V: TRBV4-2; CDR3: CASSRVGRDRHSDTQYF; DNA: TGTGCCAGCAGCCGCGTTGGAAGGGACAGGCACTCCGATACGCAGTATTTT
size: NA; J: TRBJ2-7; D: TRBD1; V: TRBV6-2/TRBV6-3; CDR3: CASSYGQGAYEQYF; DNA: TGTGCCAGCAGTTATGGACAGGGGGCCTACGAGCAGTACTTC
size: NA; J: TRBJ2-5; D: NA; V: TRBV13; CDR3: CASSSLAVFQETQYF; DNA: TGTGCCAGCAGCTCCTTAGCGGTGTTCCAAGAGACCCAGTACTTC
size: NA; J: TRBJ1-2; D: NA; V: TRBV27; CDR3: CASSRGVNYGYTF; DNA: TGTGCCAGCAGCCGGGGTGTTAACTATGGCTACACCTTC
size: NA; J: TRBJ1-2; D: NA; V: TRBV28; CDR3: CASSLLGVGNYGYTF; DNA: TGTGCCAGCAGTCTTTTAGGGGTAGGGAACTATGGCTACACCTTC
size: NA; J: TRBJ2-3; D: NA; V: TRBV24-1; CDR3: CATSDPSSTDTQYF; DNA: TGTGCCACCAGTGACCCTTCTAGCACAGATACGCAGTATTTT
size: NA; J: TRBJ2-5; D: TRBD2; V: TRBV20-1; CDR3: CSASIAGGPKQETQYF; DNA: TGCAGTGCTAGTATAGCGGGGGGACCCAAACAAGAGACCCAGTACTTC
size: NA; J: TRBJ1-5; D: TRBD1; V: TRBV28; CDR3: CASSTIPGQGQPQHF; DNA: TGTGCCAGCAGTACTATTCCGGGACAGGGTCAGCCCCAGCATTTT
size: NA; J: TRBJ1-5; D: NA; V: TRBV2; CDR3: CASSEYSNQPQHF; DNA: TGTGCCAGCAGTGAATACAGTAATCAGCCCCAGCATTTT
size: NA; J: TRBJ2-5; D: NA; V: TRBV9; CDR3: CASSPRLEEETQYF; DNA: TGTGCCAGCAGCCCACGACTGGAAGAAGAGACCCAGTACTTC
size: NA; J: TRBJ2-7; D: TRBD1; V: TRBV11-2; CDR3: CASTEGAGDNYEQYF; DNA: TGTGCCAGCACCGAGGGGGCAGGGGATAACTACGAGCAGTACTTC
size: NA; J: TRBJ2-2; D: TRBD1; V: TRBV10-3; CDR3: CAIKDRANTGELFF; DNA: TGTGCCATAAAGGACAGGGCAAACACCGGGGAGCTGTTTTTT
size: NA; J: TRBJ2-5; D: TRBD2; V: TRBV5-4; CDR3: CASSPLGGGTQETQYF; DNA: TGTGCCAGCAGCCCCCTCGGCGGGGGTACCCAAGAGACCCAGTACTTC
size: NA; J: TRBJ1-2; D: NA; V: TRBV2; CDR3: CASNRQVYGYTF; DNA: TGTGCCAGCAATAGACAGGTCTATGGCTACACCTTC
size: NA; J: TRBJ1-1; D: NA; V: TRBV5-1; CDR3: CASSLRGDRAEAFF; DNA: TGCGCCAGCAGCTTGCGGGGGGATCGGGCTGAAGCTTTCTTT
size: NA; J: TRBJ1-1; D: NA; V: TRBV2; CDR3: CASRTDLAAFF; DNA: TGTGCCAGCAGGACAGATCTCGCAGCTTTCTTT
size: once; J: TRBJ2-1; D: NA; V: TRBV28; CDR3: CASNQGPVGYNEQFF; DNA: TGTGCCAGCAACCAGGGCCCGGTGGGATACAATGAGCAGTTCTTC
size: NA; J: TRBJ1-6; D: NA; V: TRBV18; CDR3: CASSALPGSYNSPLHF; DNA: TGTGCCAGCTCTGCACTACCCGGCTCCTATAATTCACCCCTCCACTTT
size: NA; J: TRBJ1-6; D: NA; V: TRBV7-9; CDR3: CASSATWVESPLHF; DNA: TGTGCCAGCAGCGCGACATGGGTAGAATCACCCCTCCACTTT
size: NA; J: TRBJ1-5; D: NA; V: TRBV6-1; CDR3: CASGETDNQPQHF; DNA: TGTGCCAGCGGAGAGACGGATAATCAGCCCCAGCATTTT
size: once; J: TRBJ1-5; D: NA; V: TRBV21-1; CDR3: CASSKASWADYNQPQHF; DNA: TGTGCCAGCAGCAAAGCGTCGTGGGCAGACTACAATCAGCCCCAGCATTTT
size: NA; J: TRBJ1-1; D: TRBD1; V: TRBV7-9; CDR3: CASSLPRQGAEAFF; DNA: TGTGCCAGCAGCCTCCCTCGACAGGGCGCTGAAGCTTTCTTT
size: many; J: TRBJ1-5; D: TRBD1; V: TRBV28; CDR3: CASSLPDRTSNQPQHF; DNA: TGTGCCAGCAGTTTACCGGACAGGACGAGCAATCAGCCCCAGCATTTT
size: once; J: TRBJ1-1; D: NA; V: TRBV7-9; CDR3: CASGTRNTEAFF; DNA: TGTGCCAGCGGGACAAGGAACACTGAAGCTTTCTTT
size: NA; J: TRBJ1-2; D: TRBD1; V: TRBV28; CDR3: CASSISTGGEGYTF; DNA: TGTGCCAGCAGTATATCCACAGGGGGCGAGGGCTACACCTTC
size: NA; J: TRBJ1-2; D: NA; V: TRBV10-2; CDR3: CASSVQGNYGYTF; DNA: TGCGCCAGCAGTGTTCAGGGGAACTATGGCTACACCTTC
size: NA; J: TRBJ1-1; D: NA; V: TRBV12-3/TRBV12-4; CDR3: CASSLGWAGEAFF; DNA: TGTGCCAGCAGTTTAGGTTGGGCGGGTGAAGCTTTCTTT